A single T cell receptor beta chain is shown here with its context. Its antigen is still unknown. Some clones are missing from TCRdb's copy, which holds only in-frame ones; the method was immunoSEQ multiplex PCR. The sample lists 25,000 to 35,000 clones; 50% to 75% were seen once. This sample is drawn from a study of early stage breast cancer tumors. Study information: Each sample averaged approximately 10-fold read coverage.

Study results and limitations: In about 85% of the 16 patients, blood comparison separated tumor from normal breast.

This sequence was found in a person aged 50-59 years with breast cancer. The sample comprised breast tumor tissue.

The CDR3 is CATSRDVSTGSISNQPQHF. The CDR3 DNA reads TGTGCCACCAGCAGAGATGTGTCGACCGGATCGATTAGCAATCAGCCCCAGCATTTT. The V and J genes are TRBV15 and TRBJ1-5; D is ambiguous. V lost 0 bases to trimming and J lost 0 bases, with 18 bases between them. The length of the CDR3 is 19 residues. CDR1 and CDR2 (germline): LNHNV, YYDKDF (reference sequence).